This is a list of T cell receptor beta chains from one sample in a study of post-analysis software for immune sequencing data. TCRdb itself ran the PCR reads through MiXCR, one entry per CDR3 protein. The table shows more than 450,000 distinct CDR3 sequences, with 40% to 50% occurring only once. Source material: blood. All receptors derive from a girl between 10 and 17 years old with multiple sclerosis. Each CDR3 is given with its conserved first and last residue. Some rows have no size entry. The others give once, few or many, or a class for an expanded clone.

size	J	V	CDR3
NA	TRBJ2-7	TRBV12-3/TRBV12-4	CASSSAVAGRADEQYF
NA	NA	TRBV12-3/TRBV12-4	CASSPRSPGEQYF
NA	TRBJ2-1	TRBV12-3/TRBV12-4	CASLRTGSFEQFF
NA	TRBJ1-2	TRBV3-1	CASSPPDRAVTF
NA	TRBJ1-2	TRBV6-5	CASSAPGGTSYGYTF
NA	TRBJ1-2	TRBV25-1	CASSEMDRGPDGYTF
NA	TRBJ2-1	TRBV11-2	CASSISSVGVEQFF
NA	TRBJ2-7	TRBV9	CASSAHRGPSYEQYF
few	TRBJ1-2	TRBV18	CASSPFWDTRGANYGYTF
NA	TRBJ2-7	TRBV4-3	CASSQSMGDRSYEQYF
NA	NA	TRBV5-1	CASSPGTGIDEQYF
NA	TRBJ2-1	TRBV7-2	CATLKDRGYNEQFF
NA	TRBJ2-1	TRBV12-3/TRBV12-4	CASTWRGLGSGINEQLF
few	TRBJ2-5	TRBV5-5	CASSLTSREETQYF
NA	TRBJ2-7	TRBV12-3/TRBV12-4	CASSLIGGPPYEQYF
NA	TRBJ1-1	TRBV7-2	CASSPGGLLNTEAFF
few	TRBJ2-5	TRBV6-6	CASTFPGLARETQYF
NA	TRBJ1-1	TRBV5-6	CASSLVGGEVAFF
few	TRBJ2-1	TRBV6-2/TRBV6-3	CASSYGDRGHSEQFF
few	TRBJ2-5	TRBV10-2	CASSPGDPDYQEAQYF
many	TRBJ2-1	TRBV12-3/TRBV12-4	CASGRGVQGHNEQFF
NA	TRBJ2-5	TRBV6-1	CASRFQGAETQYF
many	TRBJ2-7	TRBV7-9	CASSLAGQGYEQYF
few	TRBJ2-2	TRBV6-6	CASSYSHGAGGELFF
few	NA	TRBV9	CASSVERGGEETQYF
NA	TRBJ2-5	TRBV5-1	CASSFRGQGETQYF
few	TRBJ2-7	TRBV11-2	CASSFQPGQNSYEQYF
few	TRBJ1-2	TRBV20-1	CSASMANYGYTF
NA	TRBJ1-2	TRBV5-5	CASSDRTGLYGYTF
NA	TRBJ1-2	TRBV7-8	CASSRGRALYGYTF
NA	TRBJ1-1	TRBV15	CATSRAWQDTEAFF
NA	TRBJ2-3	TRBV6-5	CASSHRIAGVIPTQYF
NA	TRBJ2-1	TRBV10-3	CAIRATSGKFNEQFF
NA	TRBJ1-2	TRBV12-3/TRBV12-4	CASSLSRAGGYTF
NA	TRBJ1-2	TRBV7-9	CASSLNALGYTF
few	TRBJ1-2	TRBV11-2	CASSLYGLRDRLYGYTF
NA	TRBJ2-7	TRBV12-3/TRBV12-4	CASSWRPIYEQYF
NA	TRBJ2-5	TRBV5-4	CASSWGGTSGRWETQYF
few	TRBJ2-1	TRBV20-1	CSATSGASSYNEQFF
few	TRBJ1-4	TRBV27	CASTLNEKLFF
few	TRBJ2-5	TRBV6-5	CASSAGLAGAETQYF
few	TRBJ1-1	TRBV6-5	CAVKSGGGDDTEAFF
few	TRBJ1-4	TRBV5-1	CASRKIGEEKLFF
once	TRBJ2-2	TRBV6-5	CASRSGTENTGELFF
NA	TRBJ2-7	TRBV7-2	CASSLTRVDEQYF
few	TRBJ1-1	TRBV2	CASNRQGNEAFF
NA	TRBJ2-1	TRBV6-1	CASSEGLRVGGEQFF
NA	TRBJ1-2	TRBV29-1	CSVAVNQRGSNYGYTF
NA	TRBJ2-3	TRBV5-1	CASSWGQGQDTQYF
NA	TRBJ2-5	TRBV4-1	CASSQPQGETQYF